This TCR beta chain was identified during a study of cytomegalovirus exposure and HLA in healthy donors. J was trimmed by 0 bases and V by 4 bases; bases with no gene match: 7. The germline CDR1 and CDR2 sequences are SGHVS and FQNEAQ. This CDR3 contains 16 residues. The PCR was carried out with 60 Vbeta primers and 13 Jbeta primers. The method was immunoSEQ multiplex PCR; TCRdb's version includes in-frame clones alone and lacks a portion of them. The sample lists about 160,000 clones; 65% to 80% were seen once. Details on this clone: Its antigen remains unidentified.

Study outcomes and limitations: High sensitivity and specificity were reportedly achieved when the classifier diagnosed cytomegalovirus status. HLA allele associations emerged for roughly 17,000 TCR beta sequences in a later analysis, at 0.05 false discovery rate.

The chain links TRBV7-8 to TRBJ2-3, with 7 bases that match TRBD1. This receptor was identified in a man younger than 35 in good health and CMV-seropositive. Sequencing input: PBMCs. The CDR3 spells CASSSRWDRSTDTQYF. For the CDR3, the DNA is TGTGCCAGCAGCTCGAGGTGGGACAGAAGCACAGATACGCAGTATTTT.